This TCR beta chain stems from a study of regulatory T cells in long-lasting Graves disease. Through Arm-PCR of CDR3 regions and iRepertoire HTBI primers, TCR beta libraries were built. TCRdb reprocessed the multiplex PCR reads with MiXCR, giving one entry per CDR3 protein. The sample shows 500,000 to 800,000 distinct CDR3 sequences, around 32% of them seen only once. Time point given: persistent/refractory GD, antithyroid drugs over 5 years with positive TRAb. PBMCs were the source of the RNA used for TCR sequencing. CDR3 length: 15 residues. Germline CDR1 LNHNV, CDR2 YYDKDF (reference sequence). V was pared by 0 bases and J by 5 bases, with 11 bases between.

This TCR derives from a female donor with Graves disease. The J gene is TRBJ1-5, the V gene TRBV15; D is undetermined. The sample in question was peripheral blood mononuclear cells (PBMCs), obtained when the disease was refractory, from a patient treated with antithyroid drugs. The CDR3 loop is CATSRDISPDQPQHF. CDR3 bases: TGTGCCACCAGCAGAGACATCTCACCTGATCAGCCCCAGCATTTT.